This T cell receptor (beta chain) was profiled in a study of OX40 agonist ivuxolimab in advanced cancers. This CDR3 is 19 amino acids long. V was pared by 0 bases and J by 0 bases, with 18 bases between. The germline gives CDR1 LNHDA, CDR2 SQIVND (reference sequence). Concerning this clone: What it recognizes is unknown.

Data came from immunoSEQ multiplex PCR; TCRdb stores just in-frame clones and leaves some out. This sample has tens of thousands of clones, with roughly 88% found just once. Study-wide results and limits: CD8+ T cells showed, on average, more clonal expansion than CD4+ cells. Among the least clonally expanded were partial responders at 0.1-3.0 mg/kg.

Sequenced material: CD4+ or CD8+ T cells sorted from blood, taken in a trial of the OX40 agonist ivuxolimab. V gene TRBV19 combines with J gene TRBJ1-3, with D possibly matching TRBD1 (5 bases). The sequence came from an adult with an advanced solid tumor such as melanoma, head and neck, liver or kidney cancer. CDR3 region: CASSIDLTRQGDSGNTIYF. The CDR3 coding sequence is TGTGCCAGTAGTATAGATCTGACCCGGCAGGGTGACTCTGGAAACACCATATATTTT.